These 7 T cell receptor beta chains originate from one sample sequenced in a study of blood T cell repertoires in COVID-19. Assay: immunoSEQ multiplex PCR; the TCRdb copy retains only in-frame clones and omits some. This sample has fewer than 100,000 clones, with around 88% found just once. Sequencing used peripheral blood. These receptors came from a man aged 60 to 69 with acute or convalescent COVID-19.

This chain's CDR3 is CASSYRVTRSTDTQYF. CDR3 nucleotides: TGTGCCAGCAGTTATCGGGTGACCCGATCCACAGATACGCAGTATTTT. The chain is built from TRBV6-2 or TRBV6-3 and TRBJ2-3; D gene ambiguous. The CDR3 is 16 residues long. The ends were cut back, 3 bases at V and 2 bases at J, with 15 bases in the middle. Germline-derived CDR1 and CDR2 are MNHEY and SVGEGT.

CDR3 DNA: TGCGCCAGCAGCCGTACGGGAGAAGGTCAGCCCCAGCATTTT. Its protein is CASSRTGEGQPQHF. The chain recombines TRBV5-1 with TRBJ1-5; D is undetermined. The CDR3 sequence is 14 residues long. Germline CDR1 is SGHRS and CDR2 is YFSETQ. V was cut by 4 bases and J by 6 bases, with 14 bases left in between.

CDR3: CASSRTGVPGAYNEQFF. The CDR3 DNA reads as TGTGCCAGCAGCCGGACGGGGGTGCCGGGAGCCTACAATGAGCAGTTCTTC. The V call is TRBV4-2, the J call TRBJ2-1, with D maybe TRBD2 (6 bases). Looked up from germline, CDR1 is LGHNA and CDR2 is YNFKEQ. CDR3 length: 17 residues. V was trimmed by 4 bases and J by 2 bases, leaving 18 bases between them.

V and J are TRBV19 and TRBJ1-6, with TRBD1 matching over 7 bases. Germline V gene data show CDR1 as LNHDA and CDR2 as SQIVND (reference sequence). This CDR3 has 15 amino acids. Trimming at V came to 5 bases and at J to 6 bases, leaving 7 bases not matched to a gene. CDR3 residues: CASSEQGLGNSPLHF. The CDR3 DNA is TGTGCCAGTAGTGAACAGGGGCTCGGTAATTCACCCCTCCACTTT. Using reference TRBV19 and TRBJ1-6 for the parts outside the CDR3, the full variable domain is DGGITQSPKYLFRKEGQNVTLSCEQNLNHDAMYWYRQDPGQGLRLIYYSQIVNDFQKGDIAEGYSVSREKKESFPLTVTSAQKNPTAFYLCASSEQGLGNSPLHFGNGTRLTVT.

This sequence joins TRBV7-8 and TRBJ2-2; maybe TRBD2 (6 bases). Germline CDR1 is SGHVS and CDR2 is FQNEAQ. The CDR3 is 18 residues long. V lost 2 bases and J lost 2, with 18 bases in between. As DNA, the CDR3 is TGTGCCAGCAGCTTACTTTATCGGCTAGCGATAAACACCGGGGAGCTGTTTTTT. It specifies CASSLLYRLAINTGELFF.

This clone has only a few counts. The CDR3 loop is CASSTGVRNYEQYF. The CDR3, as DNA: TGTGCCAGTAGTACGGGGGTCCGTAACTACGAGCAGTACTTC. V usage is TRBV19 and J usage is TRBJ2-7, with a possible D match to TRBD2 (6 bases). The germline CDR1 and CDR2 sequences are LNHDA and SQIVND (reference sequence). Between the trimmed V and J ends, which lost 4 bases and 3 bases, there was a span of 13 bases. This CDR3 is 14 amino acids long.

This rearrangement joins TRBV7-6 to TRBJ1-5; tentative D call: TRBD1 (5 bases). The V gene lost 5 bases and the J gene lost 0 bases, with 8 bases spanning the gap. The length of the CDR3 is 14 residues. CDR1 and CDR2 (germline): SGHVS, FNYEAQ. The CDR3 coding sequence is TGTGCCAGCAGCCAGGGTTATAGCAATCAGCCCCAGCATTTT. This codes for CASSQGYSNQPQHF. The full variable domain, completed using reference TRBV7-6 and TRBJ1-5, is GAGVSQSPRYKVTKRGQDVALRCDPISGHVSLYWYRQALGQGPEFLTYFNYEAQQDKSGLPNDRFSAERPEGSISTLTIQRTEQRDSAMYRCASSQGYSNQPQHFGDGTRLSIL.